The TCR beta chain described here comes from a study of spatial heterogeneity in lung cancer. Study-wide context: Raw-read counts averaged over ten per unique TCR and UMI combination.

A unique molecular identifier was attached to every TCR cDNA molecule. TCRdb fed the 5' RACE reads into MiXCR, producing one record per CDR3 protein. The sample has 40,000 to 45,000 distinct CDR3 sequences; roughly 13% are singletons. This CDR3 spans 15 amino acids. V was shortened by 0 bases and J by 10 bases, with 19 bases between the two germline ends. Germline CDR1 DFQATT, CDR2 SNEGSKA (reference sequence). Time point reported: sample taken at primary tumor resection. This clonotype was recorded at least ten times. The origin of this receptor is a male donor with early-stage non-small cell lung cancer. The V and J genes are TRBV20-1 and TRBJ2-1, with D maybe TRBD2 (5 bases). The sample consisted of PBMCs, taken at surgery. The CDR3 bases are TGCAGTGCTAGAGACTTCGCACGGGGAACCGAGGAGCAGTTCTTC. It translates to CSARDFARGTEEQFF.